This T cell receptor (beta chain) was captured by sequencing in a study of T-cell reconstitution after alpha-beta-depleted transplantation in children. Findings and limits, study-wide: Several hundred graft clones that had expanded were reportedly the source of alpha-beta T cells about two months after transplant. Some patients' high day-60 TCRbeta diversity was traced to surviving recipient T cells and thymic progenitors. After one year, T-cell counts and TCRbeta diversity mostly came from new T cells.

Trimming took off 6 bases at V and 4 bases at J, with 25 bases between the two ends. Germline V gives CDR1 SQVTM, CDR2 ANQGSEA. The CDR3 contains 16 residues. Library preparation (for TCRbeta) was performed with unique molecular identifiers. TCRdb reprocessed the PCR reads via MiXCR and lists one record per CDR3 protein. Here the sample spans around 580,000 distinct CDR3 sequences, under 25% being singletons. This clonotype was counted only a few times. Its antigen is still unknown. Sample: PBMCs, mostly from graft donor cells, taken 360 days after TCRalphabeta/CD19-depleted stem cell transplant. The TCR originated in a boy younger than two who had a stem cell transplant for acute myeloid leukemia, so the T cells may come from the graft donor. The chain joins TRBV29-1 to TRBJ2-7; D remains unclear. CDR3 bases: TGCAGCGTCGCATTGAGCCATAGAAGCGTTTTTTACGAGCAGTACTTC. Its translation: CSVALSHRSVFYEQYF.